This is a list of T cell receptor beta chains from one sample in a study of T cell responses to AZD1222 COVID-19 vaccine. Produced via immunoSEQ multiplex PCR; TCRdb's table is partial and in-frame only. The repertoire holds some 150,000 clones, with about 92% as singletons. The sequencing here drew on peripheral blood, taken 28 days after the second AZD1222 dose. All receptors come from an adult who received the AZD1222 COVID-19 vaccine. The CDR3 runs from the conserved cysteine through the conserved F or W. The order of the fields is J gene, V gene, CDR3 protein.

TRBJ1-4	TRBV28	CASRQGGRLDEKLFF
TRBJ1-5	TRBV7-8	CASSLAEDQPQHF
TRBJ1-1	TRBV5-1	CASSPPLSGATEAFF
TRBJ2-5	TRBV25-1	CANSEGVSQETQYF
TRBJ2-7	TRBV10-2	CASSDYEDRDTYEQYF
TRBJ2-6	TRBV27	CASTGRWSAGANVLTF
TRBJ1-6	TRBV5-1	CASSAGQNYNSPLHF
TRBJ2-7	TRBV5-1	CASSETSGSPYEQYF
TRBJ1-6	TRBV3-1/TRBV3-2	CASSQDSDRANSYNSPLHF
TRBJ1-5	TRBV19	CASSSWGAGQPQHF
TRBJ2-3	TRBV12-3/TRBV12-4	CASTIWGTDTQYF
TRBJ1-2	TRBV9	CASSVGEGSNYGYTF
TRBJ2-5	TRBV6-2/TRBV6-3	CASSLSAQETQYF
TRBJ1-6	TRBV10-3	CAISERRDTILGSPLHF
TRBJ2-7	TRBV19	CASSPRNSGRALYEQYF
TRBJ1-3	TRBV6-5	CASSHKLGSGNTIYF
TRBJ1-6	TRBV27	CASSSKIHNSPLHF
TRBJ1-3	TRBV9	CASGGEGNTIYF
TRBJ2-7	TRBV9	CASSGDSYEQYF
TRBJ1-2	TRBV7-9	CASSLGRDGYTF
TRBJ2-5	TRBV30	CASTSDGKETQYF
TRBJ1-1	TRBV16	CASSQWRTGQNTEAFF
TRBJ2-1	TRBV5-1	CASSSSSYNEQFF
TRBJ2-7	TRBV28	CASSGGPRDEQYF